A single sample is the source of the 12 T cell receptor beta chains below, sequenced in a study of metastatic and nonmetastatic thyroid tumors. None of the patients had undergone any treatment ahead of thyroid surgery. MiXCR was used by TCRdb to re-call the PCR reads. The sample consists of 25,000 to 35,000 clones, under 14% of them appearing once. Sequencing was performed on blood. The receptors shown here come from a female donor with papillary thyroid cancer or a benign thyroid nodule (not recorded which). Some clones in this sample may be carry-over from other donors' samples.

This clone was found many times. CDR3 coding DNA: TGTGCCAGCTCACCTGGGACTAGCGGGAGAAGGTCCTACAATGAGCAGTTCTTC. Translating gives CASSPGTSGRRSYNEQFF. The chain joins TRBV18 to TRBJ2-1; 14 nucleotides line up with TRBD2. The CDR3 has 18 residues. From germline, CDR1 is KGHSH and CDR2 LQKENI. Trimming cost V 3 bases and J 1 base; bases outside gene matches: 5. Drawing the rest from reference TRBV18 and TRBJ2-1, the complete variable domain is NAGVMQNPRHLVRRRGQEARLRCSPMKGHSHVYWYRQLPEEGLKFMVYLQKENIIDESGMPKERFSAEFPKEGPSILRIQQVVRGDSAAYFCASSPGTSGRRSYNEQFFGPGTRLTVL.

The chain is built from TRBV9 and TRBJ2-3; D tentatively reads TRBD1 or TRBD2 (6 bases each). The CDR3 sequence is 16 residues long. Germline lookup yields CDR1 SGDLS and CDR2 YYNGEE. Trimming stripped 3 bases from V and 1 base from J, with 15 bases between. CDR3 bases: TGTGCCAGCAGCGGTACGTGGGGGGCAGGCACAGATACGCAGTATTTT. As protein: CASSGTWGAGTDTQYF.

This clone is medium-sized (0.01 to 0.1%) within its sample. The chain joins TRBV4-2 to TRBJ2-7; TRBD2 matches 7 bases. The junction had 5 bases not matched to a gene; V was cut back by 0 bases and J by 0 bases. This CDR3 is built from 16 residues. Germline CDR1 and CDR2: LGHNA and YNFKEQ. The CDR3 sequence: CASSQEPAGSSYEQYF. The CDR3, as DNA: TGTGCCAGCAGCCAAGAACCAGCGGGAAGCTCCTACGAGCAGTACTTC.

The chain is built from TRBV5-1 and TRBJ1-1; D is unresolved. CDR1 is SGHRS, CDR2 YFSETQ, per germline. The CDR3 has 17 residues. V lost 0 bases and J 2 bases, leaving 17 bases between the germline ends. In DNA, the CDR3 is TGCGCCAGCAGCTTGGCCGGGTGGGCAGGCGATAACACTGAAGCTTTCTTT. Translation gives CASSLAGWAGDNTEAFF.

This clone was counted ten times or more. This chain connects TRBV5-1 to TRBJ2-4; D uncertain. V lost 0 bases, J lost 13 bases, and 17 bases lay in between. The CDR3 covers 14 residues. Germline V gives CDR1 SGHRS, CDR2 YFSETQ. Here the CDR3 DNA reads TGCGCCAGCAGCTTGGATGCCTTCCAGGCCCTACAGTACTTC. This encodes CASSLDAFQALQYF.

This clone was counted ten times or more. The chain employs TRBV3-1 and TRBJ1-5; D remains unclear. V was cut by 0 bases and J by 10 bases, with 16 bases left in between. CDR3 size: 15 residues. Germline loops: CDR1 LGHDT, CDR2 YNNKEL (reference sequence). CDR3 coding DNA: TGTGCCAGCAGCCAAGATCTCACTGGGTCCCAACCCCAGCATTTT. Translated, it gives CASSQDLTGSQPQHF. Based on the CDR3 plus reference TRBV3-1 and TRBJ1-5, the full variable domain is DTAVSQTPKYLVTQMGNDKSIKCEQNLGHDTMYWYKQDSKKFLKIMFSYNNKELIINETVPNRFSPKSPDKAHLNLHINSLELGDSAVYFCASSQDLTGSQPQHFGDGTRLSIL.

This clone was observed many times. The chain is built from TRBV6-1 and TRBJ2-7, with a weak D call TRBD2 (5 bases). This CDR3 comprises 14 residues. The germline V gene has CDR1 MNHNS and CDR2 SASEGT. Between the trimmed V and J ends, which lost 6 bases and 3 bases, there was a span of 15 bases. The CDR3 DNA reads TGTGCCAGCAGCCCGAGGGATAGGGTCTACGAGCAGTACTTC. Its protein product is CASSPRDRVYEQYF.

The chain recombines TRBV6-8 with TRBJ2-7; D possibly corresponds to TRBD1 (6 bases). The CDR3 contains 15 residues. Germline CDR1 and CDR2: MNHGY and SAAAGT. V lost 5 bases to trimming and J lost 1 base, with 15 bases between them. The CDR3 sequence: CASSARGWGSYEQYF. The CDR3 nucleotides read TGTGCCAGCAGTGCTAGGGGGTGGGGTTCCTACGAGCAGTACTTC.

At least ten counts were recorded for this clone. The chain is built from TRBV30 and TRBJ2-3; D is ambiguous. There are 16 residues in the CDR3. The germline V gene encodes CDR1 GTSNPN and CDR2 SVGIG (reference sequence). V lost 4 bases and J 4 bases, leaving 21 bases between the germline ends. The CDR3 DNA sequence: TGTGCCTGGATCATTACCGGGTCCCGAAGTCCAGATACGCAGTATTTT. This sequence encodes CAWIITGSRSPDTQYF.

The rearrangement links TRBV11-2 to TRBJ2-1; D unresolved. The CDR3 is 14 residues long. The V and J ends lost 3 bases and 9 bases respectively, with 15 bases between them. Germline V lookup: CDR1 SGHAT, CDR2 FQNNGV. CDR3 DNA: TGTGCCAGCAGCTTGCCGCCGCTCGTGGGTGAGCAGTTCTTC. Its translation is CASSLPPLVGEQFF.

In this sample, this clone turned up a few times. The V call is TRBV6-1, the J call TRBJ2-6; D is possibly TRBD1 (5 bases). Germline V gene sequence: CDR1 MNHNS, CDR2 SASEGT. The CDR3 totals 15 residues. Trimming stripped 6 bases from V and 8 bases from J, with 17 bases between. CDR3 region: CASSLQVSGSNVLTF. The CDR3 DNA reads TGTGCCAGCAGCCTACAGGTCTCTGGTTCCAACGTCCTGACTTTC.

This clone was seen ten or more times. The gene calls are TRBV20-1 and TRBJ1-5, with 11 bases aligning to TRBD1. This CDR3 is 16 amino acids long. The ends lost 2 bases at V and 3 bases at J; junction bases unmatched: 6. From germline, CDR1 is DFQATT and CDR2 SNEGSKA (reference sequence). The CDR3 DNA sequence: TGCAGTGCTAGAACCGGGACAGGGGGAGACAATCAGCCCCAGCATTTT. This gives the protein CSARTGTGGDNQPQHF.